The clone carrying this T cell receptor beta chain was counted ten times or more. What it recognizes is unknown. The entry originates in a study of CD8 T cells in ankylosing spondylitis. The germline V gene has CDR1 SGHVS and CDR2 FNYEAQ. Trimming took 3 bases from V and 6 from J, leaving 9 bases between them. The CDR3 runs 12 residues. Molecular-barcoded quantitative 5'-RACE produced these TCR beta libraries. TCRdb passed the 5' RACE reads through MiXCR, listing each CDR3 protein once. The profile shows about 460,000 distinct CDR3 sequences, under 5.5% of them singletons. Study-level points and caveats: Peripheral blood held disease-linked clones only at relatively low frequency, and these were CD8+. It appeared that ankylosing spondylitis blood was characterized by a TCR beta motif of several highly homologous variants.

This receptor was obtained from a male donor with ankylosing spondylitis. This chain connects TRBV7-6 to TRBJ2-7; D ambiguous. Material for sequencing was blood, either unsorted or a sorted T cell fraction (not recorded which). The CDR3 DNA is TGTGCCAGCAGCTTGGCACCTCTCGAGCAGTACTTC. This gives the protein CASSLAPLEQYF.